Following are 23 T cell receptor beta chains from one sample sequenced in a study of T cells in Graves' hyperthyroidism and ophthalmopathy. RNA transcripts yielded amplified TCR beta CDR3 regions. An initial round of RT-PCR targeting the TCR CDR3 relied on the HTBI primer set. A single record per CDR3 protein comes from TCRdb applying MiXCR to the multiplex PCR reads. Here the sample spans 600,000 to 750,000 distinct CDR3 sequences, approximately 15% being singletons. Input material: blood. These receptors were collected from a man aged 50 to 59 with Graves' hyperthyroidism.

This clonotype was detected ten times or more. This sequence joins TRBV2 and TRBJ2-4; 7 bases are a match to TRBD1. Germline CDR1 and CDR2: SNHLY and FYNNEI. The J segment lost 2 bases and the V segment lost 6 bases, leaving 4 bases of the junction unmatched. The CDR3 spans 14 residues. The chain's CDR3 is CASRTGLSKNIQYF. The CDR3 DNA reads as TGTGCCAGCAGGACAGGGTTATCCAAAAACATTCAGTACTTC.

This clonotype occurred many times. The chain employs TRBV5-1 and TRBJ2-1; 13 bases fit TRBD2. The CDR3 runs 15 residues. The J segment lost 7 bases and the V segment lost 4 bases, leaving 5 bases of the junction unmatched. CDR1 and CDR2 (germline): SGHRS, YFSETQ. In nucleotides, the CDR3 is TGCGCCAGCAGCATGGGACTAGCGGGATTAAATGAGCAGTTCTTC. Its translation: CASSMGLAGLNEQFF.

This sequence joins TRBV11-2 and TRBJ2-1, with 11 bases matching TRBD2. This CDR3 is built from 19 residues. Germline CDR1 is SGHAT and CDR2 is FQNNGV. The ends lost 9 bases at V and 0 bases at J; junction bases unmatched: 16. CDR3 in amino acids: CASSIMGLADLSSYNEQFF. CDR3 nucleotide sequence: TGTGCCAGTAGTATAATGGGACTAGCGGACCTGAGCTCCTACAATGAGCAGTTCTTC.

Many counts were recorded for this clonotype. The V gene is TRBV28, the J gene TRBJ1-1, with D unclear. The CDR3 length is 14 residues. Germline CDR1 MDHEN, CDR2 SYDVKM. V lost 3 bases and J lost 4, with 12 bases in between. The CDR3 DNA reads as TGTGCCAGCAGTTTCCACCAGGAGGCCACTGAAGCTTTCTTT. It codes for CASSFHQEATEAFF.

This clonotype was counted many times. The chain recombines TRBV27 with TRBJ2-7; 8 nucleotides line up with TRBD2. Germline V gene sequence: CDR1 MNHEY, CDR2 SMNVEV (reference sequence). After removal of 4 bases from V and 3 bases from J, the junction contained 2 bases not matched to a gene. CDR3 length: 13 residues. CDR3 bases: TGTGCCAGCAGTTCCGGGGGGGGCTACGAGCAGTACTTC. This codes for CASSSGGGYEQYF.

The chain joins TRBV6-2 or TRBV6-3 to TRBJ1-5; TRBD1 aligns across 10 bases. Trimming at V came to 5 bases and at J to 7 bases, leaving 5 bases not matched to a gene. CDR1 MNHEY and CDR2 SVGEGT come from the germline V gene. CDR3 length: 14 residues. CDR3 coding DNA: TGTGCCAGCAGTCGGACAGGGGGACGCCAGCCCCAGCATTTT. This codes for CASSRTGGRQPQHF.

This clonotype showed up just a few times. The chain joins TRBV15 to TRBJ2-7; 13 nucleotides line up with TRBD2. The V gene's germline CDR1 is LNHNV and CDR2 YYDKDF (reference sequence). The length of the CDR3 is 18 residues. V shed 0 bases, J shed 3 bases, and the junction held 8 bases outside the gene matches. DNA of the CDR3: TGTGCCACCAGCAGAGATGAGAGACTAGCGGGAGGTGGCTACGAGCAGTACTTC. The encoded protein is CATSRDERLAGGGYEQYF.

The gene calls are TRBV19 and TRBJ1-5; weak D call: TRBD1 (5 bases). The ends were cut back, 4 bases at V and 3 bases at J, with 16 bases in the middle. CDR1 is LNHDA and CDR2 is SQIVND in the germline V gene (reference sequence). The CDR3 has 16 amino acids. The DNA of the CDR3 is TGTGCCAGTAGTACGGACACCCGGCCGGTCAATCAGCCCCAGCATTTT. Amino acids: CASSTDTRPVNQPQHF.

This clonotype came up many times. The chain is built from TRBV6-1 and TRBJ2-3; D gene ambiguous. Germline V gene sequence: CDR1 MNHNS, CDR2 SASEGT. V was clipped by 8 bases and J by 4 bases, with 7 bases between them. The CDR3 consists of 11 residues. For the CDR3, the DNA is TGTGCCAGCGGAACAGCAGATACGCAGTATTTT. Translation gives CASGTADTQYF.

At least ten counts were recorded for this clonotype. The chain has TRBV2 and TRBJ2-1; TRBD2 matches at 9 bases. Germline-derived CDR1 and CDR2 are SNHLY and FYNNEI. The CDR3 totals 16 residues. J was trimmed by 6 bases and V by 6 bases; bases with no gene match: 12. CDR3 in DNA: TGTGCCAGCAGCGAATGGTTGGGACTAGCATCCAATGAGCAGTTCTTC. Protein sequence: CASSEWLGLASNEQFF.

This clonotype was observed at least ten times. J is TRBJ2-4 and V is TRBV29-1, with TRBD1 matching over 11 bases. The length of the CDR3 is 14 residues. Germline values: CDR1 SQVTM, CDR2 ANQGSEA. V lost 0 bases to trimming and J lost 7 bases; unmatched junction nucleotides: 2. The CDR3 DNA reads TGCAGCGTTGAAGAAGGGACAGGGGGTAACATTCAGTACTTC. Its translation is CSVEEGTGGNIQYF.

The genes are TRBV29-1 and TRBJ2-7, with D tentatively TRBD1 (5 bases). Germline loops: CDR1 SQVTM, CDR2 ANQGSEA. The CDR3 is 16 residues long. V lost 1 base and J 3 bases, leaving 19 bases between the germline ends. The CDR3 spells CSVEATDRQKSYEQYF. The DNA for the CDR3 is TGCAGCGTTGAAGCCACAGACAGACAAAAGAGCTACGAGCAGTACTTC.

In this sample, this clonotype turned up a few times. The chain joins TRBV20-1 to TRBJ2-7; the D is unclear. V lost 4 bases and J lost 6, with 22 bases in between. CDR1 and CDR2 from the germline V gene are DFQATT and SNEGSKA (reference sequence). The CDR3 runs 15 residues. The CDR3, as DNA: TGCAGTGCTACAAGAAGTGGGTTAACCCCACCCGAGCAGTACTTC. Residues: CSATRSGLTPPEQYF.

The rearrangement links TRBV20-1 to TRBJ1-1; D unclear. Germline V gene lookup returns CDR1 DFQATT and CDR2 SNEGSKA (reference sequence). Trimming pared 0 bases from V and 3 bases from J, leaving 11 bases between. This CDR3 region has 14 residues. The CDR3 DNA is TGCAGTGCTAGAGACCCGACGGCGGACACTGAAGCTTTCTTT. Its translation is CSARDPTADTEAFF.

This clonotype has ten or more counts. The chain joins TRBV7-2 to TRBJ2-7; D tentatively fits TRBD1 or TRBD2 (5 bases each). V lost 1 base, J lost 0 bases, and 13 bases lay in between. In germline, CDR1 is SGHTA, CDR2 FQGNSA. The CDR3 totals 16 residues. CDR3 sequence reads: CASSLVVWDGSYEQYF. The CDR3 region has the DNA TGTGCCAGCAGCTTAGTCGTCTGGGACGGCTCCTACGAGCAGTACTTC. Drawing the rest from reference TRBV7-2 and TRBJ2-7, the complete variable domain is GAGVSQSPSNKVTEKGKDVELRCDPISGHTALYWYRQSLGQGLEFLIYFQGNSAPDKSGLPSDRFSAERTGGSVSTLTIQRTQQEDSAVYLCASSLVVWDGSYEQYFGPGTRLTVT.

V gene TRBV4-1 combines with J gene TRBJ2-2; TRBD2 aligns across 10 bases. The V gene end was trimmed by 0 bases and the J gene end by 0 bases; junction bases not matched to a gene: 4. Germline assignment: CDR1 MGHRA and CDR2 YSYEKL. This CDR3 spans 18 amino acids. Written as DNA, the CDR3 is TGCGCCAGCAGCCAAGAGGCTAGCGGGAGCGCGAACACCGGGGAGCTGTTTTTT. This sequence encodes CASSQEASGSANTGELFF.

The chain couples TRBV30 to TRBJ1-6, with D unclear. With 2 bases removed from V and 7 bases from J, the gap between germline ends came to 15 bases. The CDR3 is made up of 15 amino acids. Per the germline V gene, CDR1 is GTSNPN and CDR2 is SVGIG (reference sequence). CDR3 region: CAWSLDGPPNSPLHF. The CDR3 nucleotides read TGTGCCTGGAGTCTAGACGGACCCCCAAATTCACCCCTCCACTTT.

The chain carries TRBV28 and TRBJ1-2, with TRBD1 matching 7 bases. J gave up 8 bases and V 5 bases, and 11 bases lay outside the gene matches. Germline values: CDR1 MDHEN, CDR2 SYDVKM. This CDR3 is built from 14 residues. Written as DNA, the CDR3 is TGTGCCAGCAGTACGGAACAGGGGTCAGTAGGCTACACCTTC. It encodes CASSTEQGSVGYTF.

This clonotype was seen more than once but under ten times. The genes are TRBV6-9 and TRBJ1-4; D unresolved. The germline V and J ends were trimmed by 2 bases and 5 bases, with 9 bases remaining between them. In germline, CDR1 is MNHGY, CDR2 SVAAGI. The length of the CDR3 is 14 residues. Here the CDR3 reads CASSYGQANEKLFF. The CDR3 DNA reads TGTGCCAGCAGTTATGGGCAAGCGAATGAAAAACTGTTTTTT.

This clonotype was observed at least ten times. CDR3 in DNA: TGTGCCTGGAGTTCCGGGACTCAAGAGACCCAGTACTTC. As protein: CAWSSGTQETQYF. This rearrangement joins TRBV30 to TRBJ2-5; D might be TRBD2 (6 bases). The V end was cut by 2 bases, the J end by 2 bases, with 9 bases between. In germline, CDR1 is GTSNPN, CDR2 SVGIG (reference sequence). CDR3 length: 13 amino acids.

The V call is TRBV14, the J call TRBJ2-4, with unresolved D. There are 17 residues in the CDR3. The V and J ends lost 0 bases and 2 bases respectively, with 14 bases between them. Per the germline V gene, CDR1 is SGHDN and CDR2 is FVKESK. The CDR3 bases are TGTGCCAGCAGCCAAGACTCTGGACCAGTCTCCAAAAACATTCAGTACTTC. This gives the protein CASSQDSGPVSKNIQYF.

This clonotype has more than one count but fewer than ten. The CDR3 DNA follows: TGTGCCAGCAGCTTGCAGTATACAGATACGCAGTATTTT. Its protein product is CASSLQYTDTQYF. V is TRBV5-6 and J is TRBJ2-3; D unclear. This CDR3 region has 13 residues. The germline V gene encodes CDR1 SGHDT and CDR2 YYEEEE. V lost 1 base and J lost 3, with 6 bases in between. The variable domain in full, with the rest retrieved from reference TRBV5-6 and TRBJ2-3, is DAGVTQSPTHLIKTRGQQVTLRCSPKSGHDTVSWYQQALGQGPQFIFQYYEEEERQRGNFPDRFSGHQFPNYSSELNVNALLLGDSALYLCASSLQYTDTQYFGPGTRLTVL.

This clonotype was observed a few times. The CDR3 DNA reads as TGTGCCAGTAGTCCCCTGGTCCTTACCAACACTGAAGCTTTCTTT. Protein product: CASSPLVLTNTEAFF. V and J are TRBV19 and TRBJ1-1; D gene uncertain. Trimming took off 5 bases at V and 2 bases at J, with 15 bases between the two ends. CDR3 length equals 15 residues. Germline V gives CDR1 LNHDA, CDR2 SQIVND (reference sequence).